These 26 T cell receptor beta chains were sequenced from one sample in a study of regulatory T cells in long-lasting Graves disease. The time point here: newly diagnosed GD, antithyroid drugs for less than 3 months. Following extraction of RNA from PBMCs, that RNA was used to make the TCR library. Relying on iRepertoire HTBI primers and Arm-PCR of CDR3 regions, the team built TCR beta libraries. Using its own MiXCR run on the multiplex PCR reads, TCRdb lists one record per CDR3 protein. The table records over 400,000 distinct CDR3 sequences, 12% to 15% of them present only once. These sequences were also reported in another study, on T cells in Graves' hyperthyroidism and ophthalmopathy.

The input for sequencing was peripheral blood mononuclear cells (PBMCs), taken at new diagnosis, from a patient treated with antithyroid drugs. The receptors derive from a woman aged 45 to 65 with Graves disease.

This clonotype was detected many times. The CDR3 is CASSESLAGGQGEQFF. Here the CDR3 DNA reads TGCGCCAGCAGTGAGTCACTAGCGGGAGGGCAGGGTGAGCAGTTCTTC. The chain employs TRBV10-2 and TRBJ2-1, with 13 positions matching TRBD2. The CDR3 contains 16 residues. V lost 0 bases to trimming and J lost 9 bases; unmatched junction nucleotides: 5. Germline loops: CDR1 WSHSY, CDR2 SAAADI.

In its sample, this clonotype was seen many times. The genes are TRBV7-8 and TRBJ2-7; D possibly corresponds to TRBD1 (6 bases). Germline CDR1 reads SGHVS; CDR2 reads FQNEAQ. V lost 5 bases and J lost 4, with 15 bases in between. The length of the CDR3 is 14 residues. For the CDR3, the DNA is TGTGCCAGCAGCCCCCGGGACAATGGATACGAGCAGTACTTC. This gives the protein CASSPRDNGYEQYF.

Notes on this clonotype: This is likely an artifact of a read error, given a far larger clone one base away. This sequence joins TRBV7-9 and TRBJ2-1; 7 positions match TRBD2. The CDR3 length is 12 residues. The germline V gene has CDR1 SEHNR and CDR2 FQNEAQ (reference sequence). CDR3 in amino acids: CASSSGGDEQIF. CDR3 bases: TGTGCCAGCAGTTCTGGGGGGGATGAGCAGATCTTC. Full variable domain (rest looked up from reference TRBV7-9 and TRBJ2-1): DTGVSQNPRHKITKRGQNVTFRCDPISEHNRLYWYRQTLGQGPEFLTYFQNEAQLEKSRLLSDRFSAERPKGSFSTLEIQRTEQGDSAMYLCASSSGGDEQIFGPGTRLTVL.

This clonotype was recorded at least ten times. The V call is TRBV6-1, the J call TRBJ2-7; 9 bases align to TRBD2. The germline CDR1 and CDR2 sequences are MNHNS and SASEGT. Losses at the gene ends were 5 bases for V and 0 bases for J; bases not matched to a gene: 17. The CDR3 spans 19 residues. The CDR3 here is CASSPPLAGGPRSSYEQYF. The CDR3 DNA reads TGTGCCAGCAGTCCTCCCCTGGCGGGAGGGCCGAGAAGCTCCTACGAGCAGTACTTC.

The chain employs TRBV7-7 and TRBJ2-7, with 8 bases matching TRBD2. After removal of 5 bases from V and 7 bases from J, the junction contained 7 bases not matched to a gene. The CDR3 covers 13 residues. Germline CDR1 and CDR2: SSHAT and FNYEAQ (reference sequence). The CDR3 region has the DNA TGTGCCAGCAGCACGAAAATAGCGGGGGAGCAGTACTTC. Protein: CASSTKIAGEQYF.

This clonotype appeared many times. The chain recombines TRBV20-1 with TRBJ2-1, with 11 bases identical to TRBD2. Unmatched junction bases numbered 19, after V lost 3 bases and J lost 0 bases. Germline-derived CDR1 and CDR2 are DFQATT and SNEGSKA (reference sequence). CDR3 length equals 21 residues. The CDR3 DNA follows: TGCAGTGCTAGTGAATGGCGAGGGCTAGCGGGAGGCCAATTCTCCTACAATGAGCAGTTCTTC. Its protein product is CSASEWRGLAGGQFSYNEQFF.

This clonotype appeared many times. The CDR3 DNA reads as TGTGCCAGCAGCGGGACTAGCGGGATGGATACGCAGTATTTT. This encodes CASSGTSGMDTQYF. The chain recombines TRBV2 with TRBJ2-3; 13 bases are a match to TRBD2. The CDR3 runs to 14 residues. Germline V lookup: CDR1 SNHLY, CDR2 FYNNEI. The trim removed 6 bases at V and 6 bases at J, leaving 3 bases unmatched.

This chain links TRBV28 with TRBJ2-3, with 7 bases that match TRBD1. The CDR3 totals 14 residues. Losses at the gene ends were 7 bases for V and 3 bases for J; bases not matched to a gene: 7. Germline CDR1 reads MDHEN; CDR2 reads SYDVKM. The chain's CDR3 is CASTPDRATDTQYF. As DNA, the CDR3 is TGTGCCAGCACCCCAGACAGGGCGACAGATACGCAGTATTTT.

J is TRBJ2-1 and V is TRBV6-2 or TRBV6-3; TRBD2 matches 14 bases. The CDR3 runs 17 residues. From germline, CDR1 is MNHEY and CDR2 SVGEGT. Trimming at V came to 9 bases and at J to 3 bases, leaving 10 bases not matched to a gene. CDR3 DNA: TGTGCCAGTACCGGGACTAGCGGGAGTATCGGCTACAATGAGCAGTTCTTC. Its protein product is CASTGTSGSIGYNEQFF.

This clonotype appeared many times. The rearrangement joins TRBV24-1 to TRBJ2-4; D ambiguous. Germline V CDR1 and CDR2: KGHDR, SFDVKD. The CDR3 has 13 residues. Trimming stripped 4 bases from V and 6 bases from J, with 9 bases between. The CDR3 loop reads CATSDPPANIQYF. In DNA form, the CDR3 reads TGTGCCACCAGTGACCCCCCCGCAAACATTCAGTACTTC.

This clonotype has only a few counts. This sequence joins TRBV19 and TRBJ2-7; D is possibly TRBD2 (6 bases). CDR3 length: 14 amino acids. Deletions cut 3 bases from V and 4 bases from J, with 13 bases between. Germline V gives CDR1 LNHDA, CDR2 SQIVND (reference sequence). The CDR3 protein is CASSIGGAQYEQYF. Here the CDR3 DNA reads TGTGCCAGTAGTATTGGAGGGGCGCAATACGAGCAGTACTTC.

The chain recombines TRBV20-1 with TRBJ2-5, with 11 nucleotides matching TRBD2. CDR1 and CDR2 from the germline V gene are DFQATT and SNEGSKA (reference sequence). J was trimmed by 7 bases and V by 3 bases; bases with no gene match: 13. The CDR3 is 16 amino acids. The CDR3 region has the DNA TGCAGTGCTAGCCACTATAGCGGGAGGGCTCGAGGGACCCAGTACTTC. As protein: CSASHYSGRARGTQYF.

The chain combines TRBV12-3 or TRBV12-4 with TRBJ2-3, with 7 positions matching TRBD2. V lost 7 bases to trimming and J lost 1 base; unmatched junction nucleotides: 5. This CDR3 region has 14 residues. The CDR3 DNA follows: TGTGCCAGCACGGGCACTAGCGGCACAGATACGCAGTATTTT. Its protein is CASTGTSGTDTQYF.

The chain carries TRBV24-1 and TRBJ2-1; 11 bases are a match to TRBD2. Germline lookup yields CDR1 KGHDR and CDR2 SFDVKD. J lost 3 bases, V lost 3 bases, and 9 bases had no gene match. The CDR3 consists of 18 residues. In DNA form, the CDR3 reads TGTGCCACCAGTGATCAGCGGGTAGCGGGAGGGAGCTACAATGAGCAGTTCTTC. The encoded protein is CATSDQRVAGGSYNEQFF.

Only a few counts were recorded for this clonotype. The rearrangement uses TRBV30 and TRBJ2-1; TRBD1 matches at 7 bases. The CDR3 spans 13 residues. Germline CDR1 reads GTSNPN; CDR2 reads SVGIG (reference sequence). Trimming at V came to 5 bases and at J to 7 bases, leaving 8 bases not matched to a gene. Written as DNA, the CDR3 is TGTGCCTGGGCCCGGGACAGAATGAATGAGCAGTTCTTC. Amino acids: CAWARDRMNEQFF. The complete variable domain, with remaining parts taken from reference TRBV30 and TRBJ2-1, reads SQTIHQWPATLVQPVGSPLSLECTVEGTSNPNLYWYRQAAGRGLQLLFYSVGIGQISSEVPQNLSASRPQDRQFILSSKKLLLSDSGFYLCAWARDRMNEQFFGPGTRLTVL.

At least ten counts were recorded for this clonotype. The gene calls are TRBV5-1 and TRBJ1-1; the match to TRBD1 covers 8 bases. Germline V gene lookup returns CDR1 SGHRS and CDR2 YFSETQ. CDR3 size: 15 residues. V trimming: 4 bases; J trimming: 4 bases; junction bases outside the gene matches: 9. Here the CDR3 DNA reads TGCGCCAGCAGCACCGACAGGGGAAGGGGCACTGAAGCTTTCTTT. Translation gives CASSTDRGRGTEAFF.

This clonotype was picked up many times. The chain recombines TRBV6-2 or TRBV6-3 with TRBJ2-7, with TRBD1 matching over 8 bases. The length of the CDR3 is 15 residues. Germline CDR1 MNHEY, CDR2 SVGEGT. Germline trimming cut 2 bases from V and 7 bases from J; bases unmatched to any gene: 10. In DNA, the CDR3 is TGTGCCAGCAGTTACGATTTAACAGGGGGTAGGGAGCAGTACTTC. As protein: CASSYDLTGGREQYF.

In this sample, this clonotype turned up many times. This sequence joins TRBV18 and TRBJ2-5; D gene ambiguous. Between the trimmed V and J ends, which lost 3 bases and 3 bases, there was a span of 5 bases. The CDR3 loop spans 12 amino acids. Germline CDR1 is KGHSH and CDR2 is LQKENI. The CDR3 protein is CASSPAEETQYF. CDR3 sequence (DNA): TGTGCCAGCTCACCGGCCGAAGAGACCCAGTACTTC.

As for this clonotype: Given a much more abundant clone one base away, this may be a read error. The chain joins TRBV2 to TRBJ2-2, with D maybe TRBD2 (5 bases). This CDR3 has 16 amino acids. In germline, CDR1 is SNHLY, CDR2 FYNNEI. The CDR3 loop reads CASSEISPTSSGELVF. CDR3 DNA: TGTGCCAGCAGTGAGATAAGCCCAACTTCGTCCGGGGAGCTGGTTTTT.

This clonotype was counted at least ten times. The J gene is TRBJ2-2, the V gene TRBV7-9, with 10 nucleotides matching TRBD2. CDR1 and CDR2 from the germline V gene are SEHNR and FQNEAQ (reference sequence). CDR3 length: 16 amino acids. Losses at the gene ends were 6 bases for V and 1 base for J; bases not matched to a gene: 5. In nucleotides, the CDR3 is TGTGCCAGCAGTCCGGGACTAGCGATGAACACCGGGGAGCTGTTTTTT. Its protein is CASSPGLAMNTGELFF.

This clonotype has a count of ten or more. This sequence joins TRBV11-2 and TRBJ2-7, with 10 bases lining up with TRBD1. Per the germline V gene, CDR1 is SGHAT and CDR2 is FQNNGV. The length of the CDR3 is 14 residues. Trimming cost V 5 bases and J 5 bases; bases outside gene matches: 6. Here the CDR3 DNA reads TGTGCCAGCAGCGTAACCGGGACAGGGGACGAGCAGTACTTC. Its protein is CASSVTGTGDEQYF.

The sample holds many counts of this clonotype. A much larger clone lies one base from this, so it may be a read error. The rearrangement uses TRBV28 and TRBJ2-3, with 9 bases identical to TRBD1. In germline, CDR1 is MDHEN, CDR2 SYDVKM. The trim removed 6 bases at V and 4 bases at J, leaving 5 bases unmatched. This CDR3 spans 14 amino acids. The DNA for the CDR3 is TGTGCCAGCAGCCCGGGACAGGGCCCAGATACGCAGTATTTT. It encodes CASSPGQGPDTQYF.

This clonotype was found many times. V and J are TRBV24-1 and TRBJ2-1; perhaps TRBD1 as D (6 bases). V was pared by 6 bases and J by 6 bases, with 11 bases between. Germline V gene lookup returns CDR1 KGHDR and CDR2 SFDVKD. CDR3 length equals 13 residues. CDR3 DNA: TGTGCCACCAGTCGGGACATCGCCAATGAGCAGTTCTTC. It specifies CATSRDIANEQFF.

This chain joins TRBV9 and TRBJ2-1; TRBD2 matches 10 bases. This CDR3 comprises 17 residues. Looked up from germline, CDR1 is SGDLS and CDR2 is YYNGEE. The J segment lost 7 bases and the V segment lost 2 bases, leaving 12 bases of the junction unmatched. CDR3 nucleotides: TGTGCCAGCAGCGTCAGCAGACAGCGGGAGGGCCTGAATGAGCAGTTCTTC. Its protein is CASSVSRQREGLNEQFF.

This chain uses TRBV18 with TRBJ2-7, with 9 bases that match TRBD2. Losses at the gene ends were 1 base for V and 4 bases for J; bases not matched to a gene: 11. Germline CDR1 and CDR2: KGHSH and LQKENI. This CDR3 has 17 residues. DNA of the CDR3: TGTGCCAGCTCACCACGGCAAGAGGGTAGCGGGAGTTACGAGCAGTACTTC. Translation: CASSPRQEGSGSYEQYF. Filled out from reference TRBV18 and TRBJ2-7, the complete variable domain reads NAGVMQNPRHLVRRRGQEARLRCSPMKGHSHVYWYRQLPEEGLKFMVYLQKENIIDESGMPKERFSAEFPKEGPSILRIQQVVRGDSAAYFCASSPRQEGSGSYEQYFGPGTRLTVT.

This clonotype has at least ten counts. This sequence joins TRBV28 and TRBJ2-7; 10 positions match TRBD2. The CDR3 is 18 amino acids. Germline trimming cut 6 bases from V and 2 bases from J; bases unmatched to any gene: 16. CDR1 and CDR2 from the germline V gene are MDHEN and SYDVKM. The CDR3 DNA reads TGTGCCAGCAGGATCGGGGGAGCGGGAGGGTATATGCCCTACGAGCAGTACTTC. Translation gives CASRIGGAGGYMPYEQYF.